Presented here are 27 T cell receptor beta chains from one specimen sequenced in a study of spatial heterogeneity in lung cancer. Time point in this sample: sample taken at primary tumor resection. TCRdb recomputed calls from the 5' RACE reads with MiXCR, one row per CDR3 protein. The table has 40,000 to 55,000 distinct CDR3 sequences, roughly an eighth seen once. Sequencing was performed on PBMCs, taken at surgery. These receptor sequences come from a male donor with early-stage non-small cell lung cancer.

This clonotype has a count of ten or more. The gene calls are TRBV29-1 and TRBJ2-1; D gene ambiguous. V lost 2 bases and J 13 bases, leaving 12 bases between the germline ends. CDR1 and CDR2 from the germline V gene are SQVTM and ANQGSEA. The CDR3 consists of 11 residues. For the CDR3, the DNA is TGCAGCGTTGAATATAATCACCCCCAGTTCTTC. Protein: CSVEYNHPQFF.

In its sample, this clonotype was seen a few times. This sequence joins TRBV20-1 and TRBJ2-7; 8 bases are a match to TRBD1. The germline CDR1 and CDR2 sequences are DFQATT and SNEGSKA (reference sequence). CDR3 size: 11 residues. The J segment lost 7 bases and the V segment lost 6 bases, leaving 5 bases of the junction unmatched. CDR3 nucleotides: TGCAGTGCCTGGACAGGGTATGAGCAGTACTTC. Translated, it gives CSAWTGYEQYF.

The chain combines TRBV6-6 with TRBJ2-7; tentatively, D is TRBD1 (6 bases). V was clipped by 4 bases and J by 6 bases, with 13 bases between them. The length of the CDR3 is 13 residues. The germline gives CDR1 MNHNY, CDR2 SVGAGI (reference sequence). The CDR3 region is CASSSHRAGEQYF. The DNA of the CDR3 is TGTGCCAGCAGTTCCCACAGGGCCGGCGAGCAGTACTTC.

The CDR3 DNA follows: TGCGCCAGCAGCCAAGCTCCGGACAGGGAAGGATTAAACACTGAAGCTTTCTTT. Translating gives CASSQAPDREGLNTEAFF. V is TRBV4-1 and J is TRBJ1-1, with 8 nucleotides matching TRBD1. Germline V gene sequence: CDR1 MGHRA, CDR2 YSYEKL. The CDR3 consists of 18 residues. V shed 1 base and J 2 bases; nucleotides not matched to a gene: 12.

This clonotype has more than one count but fewer than ten. The chain uses TRBV28 and TRBJ2-5; TRBD1 agrees at 10 bases. The CDR3 has 16 residues. V lost 7 bases, J lost 5 bases, and 13 bases stayed unmatched. Germline V CDR1 and CDR2: MDHEN, SYDVKM. CDR3 sequence (DNA): TGTGCCAGCACCCAGCCCGGGACAGGGGTTCGGGAGACCCAGTACTTC. Protein: CASTQPGTGVRETQYF.

This chain connects TRBV2 to TRBJ1-6; D may be TRBD1 (5 bases). The V and J ends lost 7 bases and 0 bases respectively, with 13 bases between them. The CDR3 sequence is 16 residues long. Germline assignment: CDR1 SNHLY and CDR2 FYNNEI. The CDR3 is CASTGAQSSYNSPLHF. The CDR3 DNA is TGTGCCAGCACCGGGGCCCAAAGCTCCTATAATTCACCCCTCCACTTT. The whole variable domain, remainder taken from reference TRBV2 and TRBJ1-6, is EPEVTQTPSHQVTQMGQEVILRCVPISNHLYFYWYRQILGQKVEFLVSFYNNEISEKSEIFDDQFSVERPDGSNFTLKIRSTKLEDSAMYFCASTGAQSSYNSPLHFGNGTRLTVT.

This chain uses TRBV4-1 with TRBJ2-5; 7 bases line up with TRBD1. V lost 4 bases to trimming and J lost 5 bases; unmatched junction nucleotides: 13. CDR3 length equals 16 residues. Germline CDR1 is MGHRA and CDR2 is YSYEKL. CDR3 sequence (DNA): TGCGCCAGCAGCCCAAGACTGACAGGGTCGGGTGAGACCCAGTACTTC. Protein: CASSPRLTGSGETQYF.

This clonotype was counted a single time. CDR3 coding DNA: TGTGCCAGCAGCTTTCAACCAGGGGAAAAGCAGTACTTC. Residues: CASSFQPGEKQYF. This chain links TRBV7-3 with TRBJ2-7; a possible D gene is TRBD1 (6 bases). This CDR3 has 13 residues. The V gene lost 3 bases and the J gene lost 8 bases, with 14 bases spanning the gap. Germline CDR1 is SGHTA and CDR2 is FQGTGA. Complete variable domain (other parts from reference TRBV7-3 and TRBJ2-7): GAGVSQTPSNKVTEKGKYVELRCDPISGHTALYWYRQSLGQGPEFLIYFQGTGAADDSGLPNDRFFAVRPEGSVSTLKIQRTERGDSAVYLCASSFQPGEKQYFGPGTRLTVT.

The rearrangement links TRBV9 to TRBJ2-3; D call uncertain. Germline CDR1 is SGDLS and CDR2 is YYNGEE. Trimming removed 4 bases from V and 4 bases from J, with 13 bases in between. The CDR3 consists of 14 residues. The CDR3 DNA reads TGTGCCAGCAGCCCTCCAGAGGAACCAGATACGCAGTATTTT. The encoded protein is CASSPPEEPDTQYF.

This clonotype was counted only a few times. The chain recombines TRBV11-2 with TRBJ1-6; tentative D call: TRBD1 (6 bases). CDR3 size: 16 residues. In germline, CDR1 is SGHAT, CDR2 FQNNGV. The germline V and J ends were trimmed by 0 bases and 10 bases, with 16 bases remaining between them. This chain's CDR3 is CASSLDLAQGGSPLHF. The CDR3 coding sequence is TGTGCCAGCAGCTTAGATTTGGCACAGGGCGGCTCACCCCTCCACTTT.

This clonotype was seen a handful of times. The chain recombines TRBV28 with TRBJ2-3; possibly TRBD2 for D (6 bases). This CDR3 has 15 residues. The ends were cut back, 4 bases at V and 2 bases at J, with 13 bases in the middle. The germline V gene has CDR1 MDHEN and CDR2 SYDVKM. The CDR3 bases are TGTGCCAGCAGTTCCCCGGGAGAACCCACAGATACGCAGTATTTT. Translated, it gives CASSSPGEPTDTQYF. Filled out from reference TRBV28 and TRBJ2-3, the complete variable domain reads DVKVTQSSRYLVKRTGEKVFLECVQDMDHENMFWYRQDPGLGLRLIYFSYDVKMKEKGDIPEGYSVSREKKERFSLILESASTNQTSMYLCASSSPGEPTDTQYFGPGTRLTVL.

This clonotype showed up many times. The rearrangement uses TRBV6-6 and TRBJ1-6; a possible D gene is TRBD1 (6 bases). In germline, CDR1 is MNHNY, CDR2 SVGAGI (reference sequence). Trimming removed 5 bases from V and 10 bases from J, with 12 bases in between. The CDR3 spans 13 residues. The CDR3: CASSATGISPLHF. The CDR3 DNA follows: TGTGCCAGCAGTGCGACAGGTATCTCACCCCTCCACTTT.

This clonotype was detected ten times or more. V gene TRBV13 combines with J gene TRBJ2-7, with 10 nucleotides matching TRBD2. After removal of 5 bases from V and 3 bases from J, the junction contained 10 bases not matched to a gene. Germline V lookup: CDR1 PRHDT, CDR2 FYEKMQ (reference sequence). There are 16 residues in the CDR3. The CDR3 protein is CASSPTQREGGYEQYF. The CDR3 DNA reads as TGTGCCAGCAGCCCTACCCAGCGGGAGGGCGGCTACGAGCAGTACTTC.

The rearrangement uses TRBV7-2 and TRBJ2-3; TRBD1 might be the D (5 bases). Between the trimmed V and J ends, which lost 5 bases and 2 bases, there was a span of 11 bases. The CDR3 length is 14 residues. The germline gives CDR1 SGHTA, CDR2 FQGNSA. This CDR3 reads CASSNRLHTDTQYF. The CDR3 region has the DNA TGTGCCAGCAGCAACAGGTTACACACAGATACGCAGTATTTT.

The chain carries TRBV7-6 and TRBJ2-7; D is perhaps TRBD1 or TRBD2 (7 bases each). Trimming cost V 3 bases and J 4 bases, with 13 bases left between them. This CDR3 has 14 residues. Germline CDR1 is SGHVS and CDR2 is FNYEAQ. The CDR3 is CASSFGQGGYEQYF. CDR3 coding DNA: TGTGCCAGCAGCTTTGGGCAGGGGGGGTACGAGCAGTACTTC. Full variable domain (remainder filled in from reference TRBV7-6 and TRBJ2-7): GAGVSQSPRYKVTKRGQDVALRCDPISGHVSLYWYRQALGQGPEFLTYFNYEAQQDKSGLPNDRFSAERPEGSISTLTIQRTEQRDSAMYRCASSFGQGGYEQYFGPGTRLTVT.

V is TRBV2 and J is TRBJ1-5, with D possibly TRBD1 on 5 matching bases. The length of the CDR3 is 16 residues. Germline V gene sequence: CDR1 SNHLY, CDR2 FYNNEI. Trimming left V 2 bases short and J 7 bases short, with 18 bases between. For the CDR3, the DNA is TGTGCCAGCAGTGAACAGGGCCCGGGATTGGACCAGCCCCAGCATTTT. Translating it yields CASSEQGPGLDQPQHF.

This clonotype was counted only a few times. V gene TRBV6-5 combines with J gene TRBJ1-1; D may be TRBD1 (5 bases). The CDR3 runs 14 residues. The V and J ends lost 7 bases and 5 bases respectively, with 17 bases between them. In germline, CDR1 is MNHEY, CDR2 SVGAGI. CDR3 sequence: CASIKPGDLTEAFF. In DNA form, the CDR3 reads TGTGCCAGCATTAAACCGGGGGACCTTACTGAAGCTTTCTTT.

In this sample, this clonotype turned up many times. The gene calls are TRBV20-1 and TRBJ2-7, with D perhaps TRBD2 (7 bases). The V gene's germline CDR1 is DFQATT and CDR2 SNEGSKA (reference sequence). The CDR3 is made up of 14 amino acids. Trimming shortened V by 3 bases and J by 4 bases, and 16 bases separated the two germline ends. The DNA of the CDR3 is TGCAGTGCTAGTCGGGGGGCGTCCTTGTACGAGCAGTACTTC. Translated, it gives CSASRGASLYEQYF.

This clonotype was recorded a few times. This chain joins TRBV5-1 and TRBJ1-1, with D uncertain. The V end was cut by 5 bases, the J end by 5 bases, with 13 bases between. CDR1 SGHRS and CDR2 YFSETQ come from the germline V gene. This CDR3 has 13 amino acids. CDR3 residues: CASRRGRETEAFF. DNA for the CDR3: TGCGCCAGCAGGCGAGGGCGAGAGACTGAAGCTTTCTTT.

This clonotype was detected only a few times. The gene calls are TRBV24-1 and TRBJ1-2; D is ambiguous. The V end was cut by 1 base, the J end by 6 bases, with 5 bases between. CDR1 and CDR2 from the germline V gene are KGHDR and SFDVKD. This CDR3 has 12 amino acids. The chain's CDR3 is CATSDFGDGYTF. The CDR3, as DNA: TGTGCCACCAGTGATTTCGGGGATGGCTACACCTTC.

This clonotype was recorded at least ten times. The chain joins TRBV6-2 or TRBV6-3 to TRBJ2-1; D possibly corresponds to TRBD2 (6 bases). Germline CDR1 is MNHEY and CDR2 is SVGEGT. V lost 0 bases and J lost 8, with 17 bases in between. The CDR3 is 16 residues long. The CDR3 DNA is TGTGCCAGCAGTTACTCGAACCGGGACTTGGGTTATGAGCAGTTCTTC. Its protein is CASSYSNRDLGYEQFF.

This clonotype occurred many times. This chain uses TRBV11-2 with TRBJ2-3, with TRBD2 identical over 8 bases. There are 16 residues in the CDR3. V lost 9 bases, J lost 4 bases, and 15 bases stayed unmatched. Germline V CDR1 and CDR2: SGHAT, FQNNGV. CDR3 DNA: TGTGCCAGTATGAAGCGGGGGCCCTCGAACTCAGATACGCAGTATTTT. This translates into CASMKRGPSNSDTQYF.

This clonotype was seen ten or more times. CDR3 bases: TGTGCCAGCAGTTCTGGACCCTACGAGCAGTACTTC. Translation gives CASSSGPYEQYF. The chain uses TRBV12-3 or TRBV12-4 and TRBJ2-7; no clear D. Trimming took off 4 bases at V and 2 bases at J, with 6 bases between the two ends. CDR3 length equals 12 residues.

The rearrangement uses TRBV2 and TRBJ1-6; D possibly corresponds to TRBD1 (6 bases). Germline values: CDR1 SNHLY, CDR2 FYNNEI. Trimming removed 2 bases at V and 7 bases at J, with 9 bases between. The CDR3 length is 14 residues. As DNA, the CDR3 is TGTGCCAGCAGTGAAACGGGGGCCAATTCACCCCTCCACTTT. This translates into CASSETGANSPLHF. Using reference TRBV2 and TRBJ1-6 for the parts outside the CDR3, the full variable domain is EPEVTQTPSHQVTQMGQEVILRCVPISNHLYFYWYRQILGQKVEFLVSFYNNEISEKSEIFDDQFSVERPDGSNFTLKIRSTKLEDSAMYFCASSETGANSPLHFGNGTRLTVT.

The CDR3 region has the DNA TGTGCCAGCAATTATCGGGGGGCGCGATACGAGCAGTACTTC. Its translation: CASNYRGARYEQYF. The chain joins TRBV28 to TRBJ2-7, with a possible D match to TRBD2 (7 bases). With 7 bases removed from V and 4 bases from J, the gap between germline ends came to 17 bases. The CDR3 has 14 residues. CDR1 is MDHEN, CDR2 SYDVKM, per germline.

The J gene is TRBJ2-2, the V gene TRBV5-1, with 11 nucleotides matching TRBD2. The germline V gene encodes CDR1 SGHRS and CDR2 YFSETQ. Trimming took 0 bases from V and 2 from J; bases not matched to a gene: 6. The CDR3 runs to 18 residues. Written as DNA, the CDR3 is TGCGCCAGCAGCTTGGGACTAGCGGGACTCCTTAACACCGGGGAGCTGTTTTTT. Translated: CASSLGLAGLLNTGELFF.

In its sample, this clonotype was seen a few times. The gene calls are TRBV20-1 and TRBJ1-2; D is perhaps TRBD1 (5 bases). Germline values: CDR1 DFQATT, CDR2 SNEGSKA (reference sequence). The V end was cut by 3 bases, the J end by 9 bases, with 14 bases between. There are 12 residues in the CDR3. CDR3 DNA sequence: TGCAGTGCTAGCACAGGAGGCTACAGCTACACCTTC. Translated, it gives CSASTGGYSYTF.